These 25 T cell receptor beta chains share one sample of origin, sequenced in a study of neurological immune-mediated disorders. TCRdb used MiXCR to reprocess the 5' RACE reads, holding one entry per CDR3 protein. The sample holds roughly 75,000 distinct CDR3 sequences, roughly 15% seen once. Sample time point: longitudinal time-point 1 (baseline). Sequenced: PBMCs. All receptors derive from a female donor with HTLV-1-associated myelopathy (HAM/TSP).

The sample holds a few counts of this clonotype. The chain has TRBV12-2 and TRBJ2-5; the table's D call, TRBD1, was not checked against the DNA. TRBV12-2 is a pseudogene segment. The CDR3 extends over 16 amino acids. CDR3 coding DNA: TGTGCAAGTCGCCCAATCACAAGGGGGCTCCAAGAGACCCAGTACTTC. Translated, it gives CASRPITRGLQETQYF.

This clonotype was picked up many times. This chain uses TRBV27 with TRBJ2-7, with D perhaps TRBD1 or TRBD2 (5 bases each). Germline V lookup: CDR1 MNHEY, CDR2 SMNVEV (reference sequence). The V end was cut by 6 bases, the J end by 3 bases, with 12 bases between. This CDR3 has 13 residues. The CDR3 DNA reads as TGTGCCAGCAGCCCGGGACCGATCTACGAGCAGTACTTC. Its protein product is CASSPGPIYEQYF.

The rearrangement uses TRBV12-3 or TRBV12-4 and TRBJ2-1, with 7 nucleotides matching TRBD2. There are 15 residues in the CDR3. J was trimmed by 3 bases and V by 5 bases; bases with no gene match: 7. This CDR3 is CASSPAAGHYNEQFF. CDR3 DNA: TGTGCCAGCAGTCCCGCAGCGGGGCACTACAATGAGCAGTTCTTC.

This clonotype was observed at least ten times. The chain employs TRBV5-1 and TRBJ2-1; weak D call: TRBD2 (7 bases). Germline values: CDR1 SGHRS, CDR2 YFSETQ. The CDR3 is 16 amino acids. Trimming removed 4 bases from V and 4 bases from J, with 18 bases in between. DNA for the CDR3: TGCGCCAGCAGCCCCGTTATAGGGGGGGTATACAATGAGCAGTTCTTC. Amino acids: CASSPVIGGVYNEQFF.

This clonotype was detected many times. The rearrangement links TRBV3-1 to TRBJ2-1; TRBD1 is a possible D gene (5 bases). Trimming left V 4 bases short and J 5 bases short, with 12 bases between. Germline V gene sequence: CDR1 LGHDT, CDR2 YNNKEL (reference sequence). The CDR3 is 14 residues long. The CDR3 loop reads CASSRTVQDNEQFF. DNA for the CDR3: TGTGCCAGCAGCCGGACGGTACAGGACAATGAGCAGTTCTTC.

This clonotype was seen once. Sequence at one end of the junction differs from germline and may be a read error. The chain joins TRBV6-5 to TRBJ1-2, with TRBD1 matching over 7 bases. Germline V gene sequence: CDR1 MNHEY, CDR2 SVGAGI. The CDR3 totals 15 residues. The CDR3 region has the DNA TGTGCCAGCAGTTACAGAGGGACAGTGAACTATTGCTACACCTTC. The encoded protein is CASSYRGTVNYCYTF.

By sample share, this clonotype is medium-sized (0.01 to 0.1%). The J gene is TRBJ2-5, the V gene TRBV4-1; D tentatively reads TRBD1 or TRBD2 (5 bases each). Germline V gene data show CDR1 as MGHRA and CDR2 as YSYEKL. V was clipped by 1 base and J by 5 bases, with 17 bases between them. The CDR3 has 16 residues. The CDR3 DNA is TGCGCCAGCAGCCAAGGGGGTCAGGGAGCAAGGGAGACCCAGTACTTC. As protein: CASSQGGQGARETQYF.

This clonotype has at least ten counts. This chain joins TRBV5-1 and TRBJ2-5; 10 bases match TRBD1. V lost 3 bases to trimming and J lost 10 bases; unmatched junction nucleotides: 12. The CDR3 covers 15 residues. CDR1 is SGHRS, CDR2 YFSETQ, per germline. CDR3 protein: CASSSGQGKFEVQYF. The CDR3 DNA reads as TGCGCCAGCAGCTCGGGACAGGGGAAGTTTGAAGTCCAGTACTTC.

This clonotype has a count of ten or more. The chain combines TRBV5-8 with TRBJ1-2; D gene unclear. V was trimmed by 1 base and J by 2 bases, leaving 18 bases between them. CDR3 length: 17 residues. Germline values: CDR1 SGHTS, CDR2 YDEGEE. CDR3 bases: TGTGCCAGCAGCTTGAGACCCAGGTGGACGGGGAACTATGGCTACACCTTC. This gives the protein CASSLRPRWTGNYGYTF.

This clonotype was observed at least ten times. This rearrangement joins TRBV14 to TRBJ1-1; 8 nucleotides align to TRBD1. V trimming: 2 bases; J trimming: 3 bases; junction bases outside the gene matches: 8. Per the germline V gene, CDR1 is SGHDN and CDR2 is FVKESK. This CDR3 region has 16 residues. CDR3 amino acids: CASSQQPGQAYTEAFF. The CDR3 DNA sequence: TGTGCCAGCAGCCAACAGCCGGGACAGGCATACACTGAAGCTTTCTTT.

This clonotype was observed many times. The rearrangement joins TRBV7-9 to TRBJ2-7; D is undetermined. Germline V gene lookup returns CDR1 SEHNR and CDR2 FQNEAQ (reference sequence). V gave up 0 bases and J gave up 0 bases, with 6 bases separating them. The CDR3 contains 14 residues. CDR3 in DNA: TGTGCCAGCAGCTTAGCTAGCAACTCCTACGAGCAGTACTTC. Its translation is CASSLASNSYEQYF. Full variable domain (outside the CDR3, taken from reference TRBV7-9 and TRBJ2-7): DTGVSQNPRHKITKRGQNVTFRCDPISEHNRLYWYRQTLGQGPEFLTYFQNEAQLEKSRLLSDRFSAERPKGSFSTLEIQRTEQGDSAMYLCASSLASNSYEQYFGPGTRLTVT.

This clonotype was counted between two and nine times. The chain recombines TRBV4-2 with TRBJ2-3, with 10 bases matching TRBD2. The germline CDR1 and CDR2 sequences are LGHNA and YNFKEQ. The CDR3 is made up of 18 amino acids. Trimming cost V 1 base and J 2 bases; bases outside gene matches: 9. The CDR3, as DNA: TGTGCCAGCAGCCAAGGGACCTTAGCGGGGGGCCCCACAGATACGCAGTATTTT. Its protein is CASSQGTLAGGPTDTQYF.

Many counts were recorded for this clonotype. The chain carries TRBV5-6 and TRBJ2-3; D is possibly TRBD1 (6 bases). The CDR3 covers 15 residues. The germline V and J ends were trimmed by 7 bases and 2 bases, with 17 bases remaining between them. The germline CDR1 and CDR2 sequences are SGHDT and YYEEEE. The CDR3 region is CASQRDGGYTDTQYF. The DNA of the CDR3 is TGTGCCAGCCAAAGGGATGGGGGCTACACAGATACGCAGTATTTT.

For the CDR3, the DNA is TGTGCTAGTGGTTTGTTGACTAGCGGGGTTCCCACCGGGGAGCTGTTTTTT. Translation gives CASGLLTSGVPTGELFF. This chain joins TRBV12-5 and TRBJ2-2; 11 bases fit TRBD2. Germline V CDR1 and CDR2: LGHNT, FRNRAP. The CDR3 runs 17 residues. Trimming took 2 bases from V and 4 from J; bases not matched to a gene: 6.

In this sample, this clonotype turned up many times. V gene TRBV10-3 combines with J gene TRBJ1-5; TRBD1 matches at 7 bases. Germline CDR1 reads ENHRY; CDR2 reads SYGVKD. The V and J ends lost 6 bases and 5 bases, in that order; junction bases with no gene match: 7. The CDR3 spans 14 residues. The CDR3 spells CAIRSRDSDQPQHF. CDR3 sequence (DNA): TGTGCCATCAGGAGCCGGGACAGCGATCAGCCCCAGCATTTT.

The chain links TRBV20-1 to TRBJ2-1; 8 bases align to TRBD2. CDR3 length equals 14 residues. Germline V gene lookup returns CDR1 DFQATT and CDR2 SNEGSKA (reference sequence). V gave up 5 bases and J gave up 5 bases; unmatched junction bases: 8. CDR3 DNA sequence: TGCAGTGCTCCACTAGCGGAGGACAACAATGAGCAGTTCTTC. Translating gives CSAPLAEDNNEQFF.

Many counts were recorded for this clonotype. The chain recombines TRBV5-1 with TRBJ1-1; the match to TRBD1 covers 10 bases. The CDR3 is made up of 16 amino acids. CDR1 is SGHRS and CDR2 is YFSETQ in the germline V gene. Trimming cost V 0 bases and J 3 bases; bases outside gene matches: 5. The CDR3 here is CASSLAPGQGDTEAFF. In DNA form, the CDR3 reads TGCGCCAGCAGCTTGGCCCCTGGACAGGGGGACACTGAAGCTTTCTTT. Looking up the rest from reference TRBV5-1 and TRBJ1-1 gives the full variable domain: KAGVTQTPRYLIKTRGQQVTLSCSPISGHRSVSWYQQTPGQGLQFLFEYFSETQRNKGNFPGRFSGRQFSNSRSEMNVSTLELGDSALYLCASSLAPGQGDTEAFFGQGTRLTVV.

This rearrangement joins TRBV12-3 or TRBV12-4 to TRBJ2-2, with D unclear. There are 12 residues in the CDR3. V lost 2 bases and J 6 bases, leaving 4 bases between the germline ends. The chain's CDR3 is CASSLQSGELFF. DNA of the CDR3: TGTGCCAGCAGTTTACAGTCCGGGGAGCTGTTTTTT.

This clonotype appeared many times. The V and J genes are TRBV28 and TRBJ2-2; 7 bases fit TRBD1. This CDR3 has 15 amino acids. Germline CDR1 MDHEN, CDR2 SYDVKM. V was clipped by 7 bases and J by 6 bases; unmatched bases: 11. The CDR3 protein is CASTRQGVKAGELFF. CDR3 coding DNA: TGTGCCAGCACCCGACAGGGTGTAAAGGCCGGGGAGCTGTTTTTT.

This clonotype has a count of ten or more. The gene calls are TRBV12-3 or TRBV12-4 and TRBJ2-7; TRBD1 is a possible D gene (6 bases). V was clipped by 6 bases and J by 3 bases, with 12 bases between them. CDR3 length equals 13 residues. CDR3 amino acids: CASSADSYYEQYF. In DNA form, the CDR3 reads TGTGCCAGCAGCGCGGACAGCTACTACGAGCAGTACTTC.

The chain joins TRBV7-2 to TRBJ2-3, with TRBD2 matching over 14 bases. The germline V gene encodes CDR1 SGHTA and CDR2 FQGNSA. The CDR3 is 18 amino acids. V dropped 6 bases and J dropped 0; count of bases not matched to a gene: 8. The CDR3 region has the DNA TGTGCCAGCAGTCTTGGACTAGCGGGGGGCCAAAGCACAGATACGCAGTATTTT. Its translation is CASSLGLAGGQSTDTQYF.

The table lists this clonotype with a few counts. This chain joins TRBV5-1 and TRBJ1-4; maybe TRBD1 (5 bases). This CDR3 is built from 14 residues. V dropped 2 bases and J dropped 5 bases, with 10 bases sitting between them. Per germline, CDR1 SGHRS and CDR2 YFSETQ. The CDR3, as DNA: TGCGCCAGCAGCTTAGACGGGGGAAATGAAAAACTGTTTTTT. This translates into CASSLDGGNEKLFF. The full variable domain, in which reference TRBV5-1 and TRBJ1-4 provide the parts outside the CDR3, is KAGVTQTPRYLIKTRGQQVTLSCSPISGHRSVSWYQQTPGQGLQFLFEYFSETQRNKGNFPGRFSGRQFSNSRSEMNVSTLELGDSALYLCASSLDGGNEKLFFGSGTQLSVL.

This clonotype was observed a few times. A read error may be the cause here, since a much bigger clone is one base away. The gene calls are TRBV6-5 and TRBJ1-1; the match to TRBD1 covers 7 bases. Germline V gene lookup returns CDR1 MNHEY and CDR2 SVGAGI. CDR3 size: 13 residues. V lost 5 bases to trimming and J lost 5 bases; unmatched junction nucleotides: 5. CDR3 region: CASSRRGWTEAFF. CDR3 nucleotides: TGTGCCAGCAGTCGCAGGGGGTGGACTGAAGCTTTCTTT.

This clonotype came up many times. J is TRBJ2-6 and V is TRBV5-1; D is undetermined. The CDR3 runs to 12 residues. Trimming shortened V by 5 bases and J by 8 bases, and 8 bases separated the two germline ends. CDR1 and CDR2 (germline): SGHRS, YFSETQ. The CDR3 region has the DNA TGCGCCAGCAGTCCTAATACCAACGTCCTGACTTTC. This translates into CASSPNTNVLTF.

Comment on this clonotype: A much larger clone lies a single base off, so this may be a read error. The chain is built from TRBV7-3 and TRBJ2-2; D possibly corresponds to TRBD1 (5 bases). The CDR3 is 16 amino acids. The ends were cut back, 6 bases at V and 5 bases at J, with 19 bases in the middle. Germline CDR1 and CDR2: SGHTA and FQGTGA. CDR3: CASRLFGGARTGELFF. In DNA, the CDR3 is TGTGCCAGCAGATTATTCGGTGGGGCGAGAACCGGGGAGCTGTTTTTT.